The 20 T cell receptor beta chains below were found in one sample sequenced in a study of shared clonotypes between healthy human individuals. Profiling relied on immunoSEQ multiplex PCR, and the TCRdb table lists in-frame clones only, not all of them. The sample holds around 2.3 million clones; approximately 94% are singletons and the top ten take around 0.13%. Sequenced: naive CD4+ T cells sorted from blood. The subset denotes: CD45RA+ positively selected. These receptors all stem from a man aged 18 to 35 in good health.

The rearrangement uses TRBV18 and TRBJ2-7; D assignment may be TRBD1 or TRBD2 (5 bases each). CDR1 and CDR2 (germline): KGHSH, LQKENI. V was clipped by 4 bases and J by 2 bases, with 15 bases between them. This CDR3 has 15 amino acids. CDR3 protein: CASSRRGTVAYEQYF. The CDR3, as DNA: TGTGCCAGCTCACGGAGAGGGACGGTCGCCTACGAGCAGTACTTC. The entire variable domain, with the rest obtained from reference TRBV18 and TRBJ2-7, is as follows: NAGVMQNPRHLVRRRGQEARLRCSPMKGHSHVYWYRQLPEEGLKFMVYLQKENIIDESGMPKERFSAEFPKEGPSILRIQQVVRGDSAAYFCASSRRGTVAYEQYFGPGTRLTVT.

Details on this clone: This sample also contains other DNA sequences that code for the same CDR3. This sequence joins TRBV5-1 and TRBJ2-3, with 9 bases identical to TRBD2. The J segment lost 0 bases and the V segment lost 0 bases, leaving 2 bases of the junction unmatched. CDR1 is SGHRS, CDR2 YFSETQ, per germline. The CDR3 has 16 residues. In DNA, the CDR3 is TGCGCCAGCAGCTTGGTTACTAGCGGGAGCACAGATACGCAGTATTTT. Protein: CASSLVTSGSTDTQYF.

The rearrangement joins TRBV5-1 to TRBJ2-7; D is ambiguous. The CDR3 is 13 amino acids. Germline assignment: CDR1 SGHRS and CDR2 YFSETQ. V was clipped by 4 bases and J by 0 bases, with 8 bases between them. CDR3 protein: CASSSDTSYEQYF. The CDR3, as DNA: TGCGCCAGCAGCAGTGACACCTCCTACGAGCAGTACTTC.

This clone has a single count. The rearrangement uses TRBV5-8 and TRBJ2-1, with 7 bases identical to TRBD2. The CDR3 spans 18 residues. In germline, CDR1 is SGHTS, CDR2 YDEGEE. The V and J ends lost 0 bases and 7 bases, in that order; junction bases with no gene match: 16. The chain's CDR3 is CASSLVFNRAGERNEQFF. DNA for the CDR3: TGTGCCAGCAGCTTGGTATTTAATAGGGCGGGAGAAAGGAATGAGCAGTTCTTC.

A few counts support this clone. The chain couples TRBV10-1 to TRBJ1-6; D is undetermined. The length of the CDR3 is 13 residues. Deletions cut 4 bases from V and 7 bases from J, with 8 bases between. The V gene's germline CDR1 is WNHNN and CDR2 SYGVQD (reference sequence). In nucleotides, the CDR3 is TGCGCCAGCAGTGTGGCTAGGAATTCACCCCTCCACTTT. Amino acid sequence: CASSVARNSPLHF.

This clone was seen once. The chain joins TRBV10-3 to TRBJ2-2; TRBD2 might be the D (6 bases). Trimming pared 4 bases from V and 0 bases from J, leaving 9 bases between. The CDR3 is 15 residues long. Germline CDR1 and CDR2: ENHRY and SYGVKD. This CDR3 is CAISGGLANTGELFF. The CDR3 nucleotides are TGTGCCATCAGTGGGGGACTGGCGAACACCGGGGAGCTGTTTTTT.

The chain employs TRBV25-1 and TRBJ2-7; 10 bases fit TRBD1. This CDR3 contains 12 residues. The V gene's germline CDR1 is MGHDK and CDR2 SYGVNS. The CDR3 region is CATRDRGTEQYF. Here the CDR3 DNA reads TGTGCAACCCGGGACAGGGGTACCGAGCAGTACTTC.

Written as DNA, the CDR3 is TGTGCCAGCAGTCACCGGGACAGGGGGATTAATGAAAAACTGTTTTTT. Protein sequence: CASSHRDRGINEKLFF. The chain joins TRBV2 to TRBJ1-4; 11 bases are a match to TRBD1. V was pared by 5 bases and J by 4 bases, with 6 bases of the junction left unmatched. Germline V lookup: CDR1 SNHLY, CDR2 FYNNEI. CDR3 length: 16 residues. The full variable domain, rest sourced from reference TRBV2 and TRBJ1-4, is EPEVTQTPSHQVTQMGQEVILRCVPISNHLYFYWYRQILGQKVEFLVSFYNNEISEKSEIFDDQFSVERPDGSNFTLKIRSTKLEDSAMYFCASSHRDRGINEKLFFGSGTQLSVL.

The J gene is TRBJ2-1, the V gene TRBV10-3, with D perhaps given as TRBD1 or TRBD2 (6 bases each). The CDR3 consists of 12 residues. The germline V and J ends were trimmed by 7 bases and 8 bases, with 12 bases remaining between them. Germline V gene sequence: CDR1 ENHRY, CDR2 SYGVKD. The CDR3 sequence is CAINNGGDEQFF. The CDR3 bases are TGTGCCATCAACAACGGGGGCGATGAGCAGTTCTTC.

This clone was counted a single time. Other DNA sequences of this sample code for an identical CDR3. The chain joins TRBV10-3 to TRBJ2-7; 10 bases line up with TRBD2. Trimming at V came to 2 bases and at J to 2 bases, leaving 3 bases not matched to a gene. CDR3 length: 15 residues. Germline V gene sequence: CDR1 ENHRY, CDR2 SYGVKD. Here the CDR3 reads CAISEPSGRAYEQYF. The CDR3 DNA is TGTGCCATCAGTGAGCCCAGCGGGAGGGCCTACGAGCAGTACTTC.

This clone was detected only a few times. The genes are TRBV30 and TRBJ1-4; D is unclear. This CDR3 has 13 residues. V lost 1 base to trimming and J lost 5 bases, with 8 bases between them. Germline V gene lookup returns CDR1 GTSNPN and CDR2 SVGIG (reference sequence). This CDR3 reads CAWSEELNEKLFF. The CDR3, as DNA: TGTGCCTGGAGTGAGGAACTCAATGAAAAACTGTTTTTT.

The J gene is TRBJ1-3, the V gene TRBV19, with a tentative D call TRBD1 (6 bases). Trimming left V 5 bases short and J 2 bases short, with 22 bases between. The germline CDR1 and CDR2 sequences are LNHDA and SQIVND (reference sequence). This CDR3 region has 18 residues. CDR3 amino acids: CASSPAVVTGKAGNTIYF. Written as DNA, the CDR3 is TGTGCCAGTAGTCCCGCGGTAGTCACAGGGAAAGCTGGAAACACCATATATTTT. The full variable domain, rest sourced from reference TRBV19 and TRBJ1-3, is DGGITQSPKYLFRKEGQNVTLSCEQNLNHDAMYWYRQDPGQGLRLIYYSQIVNDFQKGDIAEGYSVSREKKESFPLTVTSAQKNPTAFYLCASSPAVVTGKAGNTIYFGEGSWLTVV.

This clone was seen a single time. V is TRBV6-1 and J is TRBJ2-1; TRBD1 matches at 7 bases. CDR3 length equals 14 residues. V lost 10 bases to trimming and J lost 5 bases; unmatched junction nucleotides: 11. From germline, CDR1 is MNHNS and CDR2 SASEGT. For the CDR3, the DNA is TGTGCCATTCCCGGGGACAGTCCTAACAATGAGCAGTTCTTC. It codes for CAIPGDSPNNEQFF.

The chain has TRBV28 and TRBJ1-2; no clear D. CDR3 size: 15 residues. Germline V gene lookup returns CDR1 MDHEN and CDR2 SYDVKM. V lost 6 bases and J lost 4, with 18 bases in between. The CDR3 sequence is CASRLQSRSTYGYTF. CDR3 bases: TGTGCCAGCAGGTTACAGTCACGCAGCACCTATGGCTACACCTTC.

This clone was counted once. V and J are TRBV30 and TRBJ2-3; D is perhaps TRBD2 (5 bases). V lost 4 bases, J lost 4 bases, and 18 bases lay in between. The CDR3 is made up of 15 amino acids. Germline CDR1 is GTSNPN and CDR2 is SVGIG (reference sequence). CDR3 sequence: CAWTLMFGDADTQYF. The CDR3 DNA reads TGTGCCTGGACCCTAATGTTCGGGGATGCAGATACGCAGTATTTT. Using reference TRBV30 and TRBJ2-3 for the parts outside the CDR3, the full variable domain is SQTIHQWPATLVQPVGSPLSLECTVEGTSNPNLYWYRQAAGRGLQLLFYSVGIGQISSEVPQNLSASRPQDRQFILSSKKLLLSDSGFYLCAWTLMFGDADTQYFGPGTRLTVL.

A word on this clone: This may be a read error, as it is one base from a much larger clone. This specimen includes other DNA sequences encoding the same CDR3. The V and J genes are TRBV2 and TRBJ1-1; D is ambiguous. CDR1 SNHLY and CDR2 FYNNEI come from the germline V gene. The germline V and J ends were trimmed by 4 bases and 2 bases, with 2 bases remaining between them. This CDR3 is built from 11 residues. Here the CDR3 DNA reads TGTGCCAGCAGTGTTAACACTGAAGCTTTCTTT. As protein: CASSVNTEAFF.

This rearrangement joins TRBV2 to TRBJ2-1; D is undetermined. The germline V gene has CDR1 SNHLY and CDR2 FYNNEI. The V and J ends lost 4 bases and 0 bases respectively, with 7 bases between them. The CDR3 contains 14 residues. The CDR3, as DNA: TGTGCCAGCAGTGCAAGGAGCTCCTACAATGAGCAGTTCTTC. Its protein is CASSARSSYNEQFF.

The rearrangement uses TRBV19 and TRBJ2-5; D possibly matches TRBD1 or TRBD2 (5 bases each). The V gene's germline CDR1 is LNHDA and CDR2 SQIVND (reference sequence). The V and J ends lost 6 bases and 7 bases respectively, with 21 bases between them. The CDR3 loop spans 15 amino acids. CDR3 in DNA: TGTGCCAGTAGCCAACCCCAACCGGGACCCCTGACCCAGTACTTC. It is translated as CASSQPQPGPLTQYF.

This sequence joins TRBV7-2 and TRBJ2-2; D possibly uses TRBD1 or TRBD2 (5 bases each). Germline CDR1 SGHTA, CDR2 FQGNSA. Trimming left V 0 bases short and J 4 bases short, with 12 bases between. The CDR3 covers 16 residues. CDR3 nucleotides: TGTGCCAGCAGCTTAGCGTCGGGGCTCAGCACCGGGGAGCTGTTTTTT. Translating gives CASSLASGLSTGELFF.

The CDR3 is CASRKSGRHLDEQYF. CDR3 in DNA: TGTGCCAGCAGAAAATCAGGGAGGCATCTCGACGAGCAGTACTTC. J is TRBJ2-7 and V is TRBV28, with D possibly matching TRBD2 (6 bases). This CDR3 spans 15 amino acids. V was cut by 6 bases and J by 5 bases, with 20 bases left in between. Germline V gives CDR1 MDHEN, CDR2 SYDVKM.